The clone carrying this TCR beta chain was counted at least ten times. The library protocol tagged individual cDNA molecules with unique molecular identifiers. From the 5' RACE reads, TCRdb called clonotypes with MiXCR, one entry per CDR3 protein. The sample includes about 48,000 distinct CDR3 sequences, around 6% of them seen just once. This record belongs to a study of early T cells in non-severe SARS-CoV-2 infection. The CDR3 spans 13 residues. CDR1 and CDR2 (germline): SGHRS, YFSETQ. V was shortened by 5 bases and J by 0 bases, with 8 bases between the two germline ends. The source material was whole blood. This chain uses TRBV5-1 with TRBJ1-1; D unresolved. The receptor was isolated from an adult who was a healthcare worker with PCR-confirmed SARS-CoV-2 infection or an uninfected control (not recorded which). In nucleotides, the CDR3 is TGCGCCAGCAGACAGTACATGAACACTGAAGCTTTCTTT. Its translation: CASRQYMNTEAFF.